This TCR beta chain was identified during a study of T cell responses to AZD1222 COVID-19 vaccine. Study results and caveats: Only a handful of AZD1222 recipients were seropositive at baseline. Donors were chiefly white British, with a greater number of females, and clonal diversity was perhaps underestimated. Spike-wide vaccine-associated CD4 TCRs dominated at 160-218 and 743-854.

Comments on this clone: Its cognate antigen is unknown.

TCRdb's table, derived via immunoSEQ multiplex PCR, lists solely in-frame clones and lacks some. This table holds some 170,000 clones, about 91% found once. The germline V gene has CDR1 MNHEY and CDR2 SVGAGI. The CDR3 spans 15 residues. After removal of 6 bases from V and 0 bases from J, the junction contained 0 bases not matched to a gene. This chain links TRBV6-5 with TRBJ1-6; 9 bases fit TRBD1. The sequence was obtained from an adult in good health. The sample in question was peripheral blood, obtained on day 0 of MenACWY control vaccination. CDR3 amino acids: CASRDRGSYNSPLHF. The CDR3 bases are TGTGCCAGCAGGGACAGGGGCTCCTATAATTCACCCCTCCACTTT.